This T cell receptor (beta chain) comes out of a study of blood T cell repertoires in COVID-19 (dated by TCRdb to 2020 to 2022). Study-level background: Samples from collaborators originated in the United States, Italy and Spain and spanned both the acute and convalescent phases of COVID-19. The prospective study material was composed of cDNA or gDNA derived from T cells, B-cell-depleted T cells, or PBMCs. Deeply sampled blood TCRbeta repertoires from subjects exposed to, actively infected with, or recovered from COVID-19 were included in the dataset. The repertoires were made available in a free public database intended to serve as a resource for research on the immune response to SARS-CoV-2. Samples came from the ongoing ImmuneRACE study (first 160 participants) plus 1,254 subjects from 6 global collaborators. Nearly every sample came with metadata listing a de-identified subject ID, COVID-19 status, age in years and sex. Where available, HLA class I and class II types were taken from metadata supplied by the sample provider and were not determined by assay-based typing. The paper's findings and limits, for the study overall: The quantity of clinical and demographic metadata differed by source and by participant and was supplied without curation.

V gives up 0 bases and J gives up 6 bases, and the segment between their germline ends measures 9 bases. Taken from the germline V gene, the CDR1 and CDR2 loops are SGHVS and FQNEAQ. There are 14 amino acids in the CDR3, from cysteine to phenylalanine inclusive. The retained sequence is limited to the CDR3, 42 bases, with the frame set at the first base. TCRbeta CDR3 regions were amplified from genomic DNA using the immunoSEQ Assay, a bias-controlled multiplex PCR. Regarding the original processing steps: The number of nucleated cells in each sample was estimated by amplification of reference gene primers within the assay. Sequence reads were collapsed and filtered to measure the absolute abundance of every unique TCRbeta CDR3 rearrangement. For each sample, productive Simpson clonality was calculated as the square root of Simpson's diversity index across productive rearrangements. The table comes from immuneACCESS by way of TCRdb, which keeps in-frame sequences with V and J called. Part of the clones is missing from these tables; in studies checked, under half for an unresolved V gene and the rest for unknown reasons. V, J and clone size were drawn from that table, and D and trimming were deduced from the DNA. The table for this sample lists 95,000 or so clones; approximately 79% of them were counted only once. The top ten clones comprise less than 20% of the sample.

A note on this clone: The target of this receptor is not known. Base qualities are not at hand, and no much larger clone is one base apart.

Whole blood was collected in K2EDTA tubes by collaborating institutions according to the institutions' own protocols. For TCRbeta analysis, collaborators shipped samples in one of three forms: frozen whole blood, isolated PBMCs, or DNA extracted from either of those sample types. This clonotype originated in a woman aged 80 or over with active or convalescent COVID-19. This sequence uses TRBV7-8 and TRBJ2-1; the D gene identity is not certain. Sequencing was done on a sample of peripheral blood. Read as DNA, the sequence is TGTGCCAGCAGCTTAGCAATGAGGAGCAATGAGCAGTTCTTC. Its amino acids are CASSLAMRSNEQFF. Supplemented by the reference TRBV7-8 and TRBJ2-1 proteins around the CDR3, the complete variable domain is GAGVSQSPRYKVAKRGQDVALRCDPISGHVSLFWYQQALGQGPEFLTYFQNEAQLDKSGLPSDRFFAERPEGSVSTLKIQRTQQEDSAVYLCASSLAMRSNEQFFGPGTRLTVL.